The next 3 T cell receptor beta chains were all read from a single sample in a study of radiation and T cells in renal cell carcinoma (dated by TCRdb to the early 2020s). Library creation used the immunoSEQ multiplex PCR assay. TCRdb re-hosts the immuneACCESS table, in-frame sequences only. Its copies lack some clones; in the studies checked, an unresolved V gene accounts for under half of them, and the cause for the rest is not known. Counted in this sample were about 140,000 clones; roughly 83% of them appeared once. The leading ten clones occupy around 25% of the sample. The sample's time point label, decoded: baseline pretreatment blood. The treatment or condition label, read with the paper, signifies: 15 Gy SBRT to primary tumor, nephrectomy 4 weeks later. The specimen was blood, collected from a patient whose treatment included radiotherapy and nephrectomy. The receptors shown here come from a woman aged 45-65 years with renal cell carcinoma.

This chain uses TRBV4-3 with TRBJ2-4; D remains ambiguous. Trimming stripped 1 base from V and 7 bases from J, with 14 bases between. The length of the CDR3 is 15 residues. Germline CDR1 and CDR2: LGHNA and YSLEER. The CDR3: CASSQASGLRNIQYF. CDR3 coding DNA: TGCGCCAGCAGCCAAGCCTCGGGCCTTCGGAACATTCAGTACTTC.

The chain has TRBV6-5 and TRBJ2-1, with 9 bases fitting TRBD2. Germline CDR1 is MNHEY and CDR2 is SVGAGI. Losses at the gene ends were 5 bases for V and 9 bases for J; bases not matched to a gene: 11. CDR3 length: 15 amino acids. CDR3 DNA: TGTGCCAGCAGTATCCCGGGACTAGCTAGGGGTGAGCAGTTCTTC. This encodes CASSIPGLARGEQFF.

The rearrangement joins TRBV5-1 to TRBJ2-2; the D gene is possibly TRBD1 (5 bases). CDR3 length: 14 amino acids. The V and J ends lost 3 bases and 1 base respectively, with 7 bases between them. Germline CDR1 SGHRS, CDR2 YFSETQ. The DNA for the CDR3 is TGCGCCAGCAGCTCTACAGGGAACACCGGGGAGCTGTTTTTT. This translates into CASSSTGNTGELFF. The full variable domain, rest sourced from reference TRBV5-1 and TRBJ2-2, is KAGVTQTPRYLIKTRGQQVTLSCSPISGHRSVSWYQQTPGQGLQFLFEYFSETQRNKGNFPGRFSGRQFSNSRSEMNVSTLELGDSALYLCASSSTGNTGELFFGEGSRLTVL.